What follows are 11 T cell receptor beta chains derived from one specimen sequenced in a study of control samples from healthy donors and cancer patients. Assay used: immunoSEQ multiplex PCR; TCRdb lists only in-frame clones, some missing. The sample yields over 150,000 clones, about 94% seen once. The material sequenced was PBMCs. The receptors here all came from a man aged 60 to 75 with colorectal cancer.

The rearrangement links TRBV29-1 to TRBJ2-1; the D call may be TRBD1 or TRBD2 (5 bases each). Trimming cost V 7 bases and J 4 bases, with 11 bases left between them. The CDR3 totals 12 residues. The germline gives CDR1 SQVTM, CDR2 ANQGSEA. The CDR3 coding sequence is TGCAGCGGCGAGGGGTTATACAATGAGCAGTTCTTC. It encodes CSGEGLYNEQFF.

V and J are TRBV5-6 and TRBJ2-1; TRBD2 matches 12 bases. Germline CDR1 reads SGHDT; CDR2 reads YYEEEE. This CDR3 has 15 residues. After removal of 3 bases from V and 5 bases from J, the junction contained 3 bases not matched to a gene. The CDR3 coding sequence is TGTGCCAGCAGCTGGACTAGCGGGGTAGACAATGAGCAGTTCTTC. This sequence encodes CASSWTSGVDNEQFF. Together with reference TRBV5-6 and TRBJ2-1, the CDR3 gives the full variable domain: DAGVTQSPTHLIKTRGQQVTLRCSPKSGHDTVSWYQQALGQGPQFIFQYYEEEERQRGNFPDRFSGHQFPNYSSELNVNALLLGDSALYLCASSWTSGVDNEQFFGPGTRLTVL.

J is TRBJ1-1 and V is TRBV19, with 7 bases lining up with TRBD1. J gave up 1 base and V 6 bases, and 5 bases lay outside the gene matches. CDR1 is LNHDA, CDR2 SQIVND, per germline (reference sequence). The CDR3 covers 14 residues. The CDR3 sequence: CASRTGFGNTEAFF. Here the CDR3 DNA reads TGTGCCAGTAGGACAGGGTTTGGGAACACTGAAGCTTTCTTT. The full variable domain, with the rest looked up from reference TRBV19 and TRBJ1-1, is DGGITQSPKYLFRKEGQNVTLSCEQNLNHDAMYWYRQDPGQGLRLIYYSQIVNDFQKGDIAEGYSVSREKKESFPLTVTSAQKNPTAFYLCASRTGFGNTEAFFGQGTRLTVV.

This chain connects TRBV5-1 to TRBJ1-1; a possible D gene is TRBD1 (5 bases). Germline V gene lookup returns CDR1 SGHRS and CDR2 YFSETQ. V was cut by 3 bases and J by 4 bases, with 16 bases left in between. The CDR3 sequence is 15 residues long. DNA of the CDR3: TGCGCCAGCAGCTCGGGGAATAGAGGGACCACTGAAGCTTTCTTT. Amino acid sequence: CASSSGNRGTTEAFF.

The V call is TRBV29-1, the J call TRBJ2-3; TRBD2 agrees at 7 bases. The CDR3 has 15 amino acids. J was trimmed by 1 base and V by 4 bases; bases with no gene match: 8. Germline assignment: CDR1 SQVTM and CDR2 ANQGSEA. Written as DNA, the CDR3 is TGCAGCGTTGTTTGGGGGGGTTCACGCACAGATACGCAGTATTTT. Protein product: CSVVWGGSRTDTQYF.

The rearrangement links TRBV9 to TRBJ2-3; 8 bases match TRBD2. Germline V gene sequence: CDR1 SGDLS, CDR2 YYNGEE. The CDR3 is made up of 16 amino acids. The junction had 6 bases not matched to a gene; V was cut back by 0 bases and J by 3 bases. DNA for the CDR3: TGTGCCAGCAGCGTAGAGGAGCGGGGGTTAACAGATACGCAGTATTTT. It yields the protein CASSVEERGLTDTQYF.

This sequence joins TRBV4-1 and TRBJ2-5; D not certain. The CDR3 has 14 residues. Looked up from germline, CDR1 is MGHRA and CDR2 is YSYEKL. V gave up 1 base and J gave up 5 bases, with 11 bases separating them. CDR3 nucleotide sequence: TGCGCCAGCAGCCAAGCCCCCGGGTTGGAGACCCAGTACTTC. This sequence encodes CASSQAPGLETQYF.

The J gene is TRBJ1-1, the V gene TRBV7-2; 9 bases agree with TRBD1. Germline loops: CDR1 SGHTA, CDR2 FQGNSA. The length of the CDR3 is 15 residues. The trim removed 6 bases at V and 4 bases at J, leaving 9 bases unmatched. The CDR3 region has the DNA TGTGCCAGCAGTCTGGACAGGGGTGCAGGCACTGAAGCTTTCTTT. Its protein is CASSLDRGAGTEAFF. The full variable domain, with the rest looked up from reference TRBV7-2 and TRBJ1-1, is GAGVSQSPSNKVTEKGKDVELRCDPISGHTALYWYRQSLGQGLEFLIYFQGNSAPDKSGLPSDRFSAERTGGSVSTLTIQRTQQEDSAVYLCASSLDRGAGTEAFFGQGTRLTVV.

The chain employs TRBV20-1 and TRBJ2-6; D is unclear. The ends were cut back, 3 bases at V and 0 bases at J, with 6 bases in the middle. The CDR3 is 14 amino acids. CDR1 is DFQATT and CDR2 is SNEGSKA in the germline V gene (reference sequence). The CDR3 loop is CSASGDSGANVLTF. Written as DNA, the CDR3 is TGCAGTGCTAGTGGAGACTCTGGGGCCAACGTCCTGACTTTC.

This chain uses TRBV5-6 with TRBJ1-3; 9 nucleotides line up with TRBD1. The junction had 9 bases not matched to a gene; V was cut back by 4 bases and J by 4 bases. The germline V gene encodes CDR1 SGHDT and CDR2 YYEEEE. The CDR3 length is 16 residues. The CDR3 DNA is TGTGCCAGCAGCCTCGGGACAGGGATGGGAGGAAACACCATATATTTT. This encodes CASSLGTGMGGNTIYF.

The chain joins TRBV5-6 to TRBJ1-6; TRBD1 agrees at 7 bases. The CDR3 sequence is 15 residues long. V was pared by 2 bases and J by 10 bases, with 9 bases of the junction left unmatched. In germline, CDR1 is SGHDT, CDR2 YYEEEE. The CDR3 loop is CASSLTYRGESPLHF. The DNA for the CDR3 is TGTGCCAGCAGCTTAACCTACAGGGGAGAATCACCCCTCCACTTT.